This TCR beta chain came from a study of early T cells in non-severe SARS-CoV-2 infection. A note on this clonotype: No antigen is known for it.

TCRdb redid the calling of the 5' RACE reads with MiXCR, one entry per CDR3 protein. The table has tens of thousands of distinct CDR3 sequences, around 9.3% seen once; the top ten hold around 8%. Study-wide points: In VDJdb matching, anti-spike CD8 responses were favored while private and CD4 specificities went missing.

Germline V gene lookup returns CDR1 SGHNT and CDR2 YYREEE (reference sequence). This CDR3 has 15 residues. After removal of 4 bases from V and 3 bases from J, the junction contained 8 bases not matched to a gene. The receptor's source is an adult who was a healthcare worker with PCR-confirmed SARS-CoV-2 infection or an uninfected control (not recorded which). The rearrangement uses TRBV5-4 and TRBJ1-2, with 8 bases that match TRBD1. Sample: whole blood, taken at baseline. This CDR3 is CASSLDRGVYYGYTF. Written as DNA, the CDR3 is TGTGCCAGCAGCCTCGACAGGGGAGTATACTATGGCTACACCTTC. The variable domain in full, with the rest retrieved from reference TRBV5-4 and TRBJ1-2, is ETGVTQSPTHLIKTRGQQVTLRCSSQSGHNTVSWYQQALGQGPQFIFQYYREEENGRGNFPPRFSGLQFPNYSSELNVNALELDDSALYLCASSLDRGVYYGYTFGSGTRLTVV.